This T cell receptor beta chain was obtained from a study of OX40 agonist ivuxolimab in advanced cancers. Study background: Having had anti-PD-1, anti-PD-L1 or anti-CTLA-4 therapy before was allowed, and 40% to 45% had some.

This clone appeared once. The length of the CDR3 is 15 residues. V shed 4 bases and J shed 0 bases, with 11 bases lying between them. Germline-derived CDR1 and CDR2 are SGDLS and YYNGEE. Libraries were prepared by immunoSEQ multiplex PCR; TCRdb keeps only in-frame clonotypes and omits some of them. The sample has 75,000 to 100,000 clones, about 86% seen once. This rearrangement joins TRBV9 to TRBJ1-5, with a possible D match to TRBD1 (5 bases). This TCR was sampled from an adult with an advanced solid tumor such as melanoma, head and neck, liver or kidney cancer. The sample consisted of CD4+ or CD8+ T cells sorted from blood, taken in a trial of the OX40 agonist ivuxolimab. The DNA of the CDR3 is TGTGCCAGCAGCCTTGGGACCGGTAGCAATCAGCCCCAGCATTTT. It specifies CASSLGTGSNQPQHF.